The 10 T cell receptor beta chains in this list originate from one sample, sequenced in a study of brain T cells in children with intractable seizures. Generated by immunoSEQ multiplex PCR, the TCRdb table keeps only in-frame clones and is missing some. Of some 64,000 clones in the sample, roughly 95% were seen once. The sample in question was peripheral blood, obtained at surgery. The receptors stem from a boy under three years old with focal cortical dysplasia and intractable seizures.

The gene calls are TRBV24-1 and TRBJ2-7; D unclear. Trimming removed 0 bases at V and 0 bases at J, with 8 bases between. The CDR3 runs 15 residues. Germline V CDR1 and CDR2: KGHDR, SFDVKD. CDR3 residues: CATSDLSLHSYEQYF. The CDR3 bases are TGTGCCACCAGTGATTTGTCCCTGCACTCCTACGAGCAGTACTTC.

The V and J genes are TRBV6-1 and TRBJ1-2; D is ambiguous. The ends were cut back, 2 bases at V and 7 bases at J, with 17 bases in the middle. The CDR3 length is 15 residues. CDR1 is MNHNS and CDR2 is SASEGT in the germline V gene. The CDR3 protein is CASSETSSAWGGYTF. The DNA for the CDR3 is TGTGCCAGCAGTGAAACCTCGAGTGCTTGGGGTGGCTACACCTTC.

CDR3 amino acids: CASRPLAGNIQYF. The CDR3 DNA reads TGTGCCAGTAGACCCCTAGCGGGTAACATTCAGTACTTC. V usage is TRBV19 and J usage is TRBJ2-4; TRBD2 matches 8 bases. This CDR3 is 13 amino acids long. The germline V gene encodes CDR1 LNHDA and CDR2 SQIVND (reference sequence). V shed 6 bases, J shed 7 bases, and the junction held 5 bases outside the gene matches.

The V gene is TRBV24-1, the J gene TRBJ2-2, with 11 nucleotides matching TRBD2. V dropped 4 bases and J dropped 5; count of bases not matched to a gene: 2. Germline V gene sequence: CDR1 KGHDR, CDR2 SFDVKD. This CDR3 is 15 amino acids long. CDR3 in amino acids: CATSDPSGRTGELFF. CDR3 in DNA: TGTGCCACCAGTGACCCTAGCGGGAGGACCGGGGAGCTGTTTTTT.

This clone has just one count. The chain joins TRBV5-1 to TRBJ2-1; D ambiguous. Deletions cut 4 bases from V and 6 bases from J, with 8 bases between. From germline, CDR1 is SGHRS and CDR2 YFSETQ. This CDR3 has 12 amino acids. The CDR3 nucleotides are TGCGCCAGCAGCCTAAACAGCAATGAGCAGTTCTTC. Amino acid sequence: CASSLNSNEQFF.

V gene TRBV7-9 combines with J gene TRBJ1-2; a weak D match, TRBD1 (6 bases). Germline V gene sequence: CDR1 SEHNR, CDR2 FQNEAQ (reference sequence). V was cut by 4 bases and J by 4 bases, with 13 bases left in between. The CDR3 extends over 14 amino acids. CDR3 region: CASSSTGIAYGYTF. The CDR3, as DNA: TGTGCCAGCAGCTCTACAGGGATCGCCTATGGCTACACCTTC.

The chain carries TRBV6-2 or TRBV6-3 and TRBJ2-3; 8 bases map to TRBD2. The germline V gene encodes CDR1 MNHEY and CDR2 SVGEGT. Losses at the gene ends were 0 bases for V and 2 bases for J; bases not matched to a gene: 4. The CDR3 runs to 16 residues. CDR3 sequence: CASSYSASGFTDTQYF. The CDR3 nucleotides are TGTGCCAGCAGTTACTCGGCTAGCGGGTTCACAGATACGCAGTATTTT.

The CDR3 region is CASRSSLAGLYNEQFF. The CDR3 DNA is TGTGCCAGCAGATCATCCCTAGCGGGACTCTACAATGAGCAGTTCTTC. The chain recombines TRBV4-2 with TRBJ2-1; 9 bases are a match to TRBD2. CDR1 and CDR2 from the germline V gene are LGHNA and YNFKEQ. J gave up 3 bases and V 6 bases, and 9 bases lay outside the gene matches. This CDR3 region has 16 residues.

This chain links TRBV5-8 with TRBJ2-1; D is perhaps TRBD2 (5 bases). The V gene's germline CDR1 is SGHTS and CDR2 YDEGEE. The CDR3 is 16 amino acids. Trimming stripped 4 bases from V and 5 bases from J, with 19 bases between. CDR3 nucleotide sequence: TGTGCCAGCAGCCCCACACCGCCGGGAACTGACAATGAGCAGTTCTTC. Amino acids: CASSPTPPGTDNEQFF.

This chain connects TRBV25-1 to TRBJ2-7; 9 positions agree with TRBD2. The CDR3 covers 16 residues. Germline CDR1 MGHDK, CDR2 SYGVNS. The trim removed 3 bases at V and 5 bases at J, leaving 11 bases unmatched. Written as DNA, the CDR3 is TGTGCCAGCAGTGATGAGCAGAGCGGGGGGTTTCACGAGCAGTACTTC. This translates into CASSDEQSGGFHEQYF.